This T cell receptor (beta chain) was retrieved from a study of T cell responses to AZD1222 COVID-19 vaccine. The protocol was immunoSEQ multiplex PCR, while the TCRdb copy is restricted to in-frame clones and leaves out a portion. The data show about 150,000 clones, about nine tenths seen once. Worth noting for this clone: As yet, its antigen is unknown.

Notes on the study in general: Every sample of the repertoires postdated the peak T cell response.

The CDR3 has 15 amino acids. V lost 0 bases and J lost 4; bases outside the gene matches: 6. Germline V gives CDR1 MNHEY, CDR2 SVGEGT. The TCR originated in an adult who received the AZD1222 COVID-19 vaccine. V and J are TRBV6-2 or TRBV6-3 and TRBJ2-7; TRBD2 agrees at 7 bases. This material consisted of peripheral blood, taken 28 days after the second AZD1222 dose. DNA for the CDR3: TGTGCCAGCAGTTACTCGAGGGACGGGAGGTACGAGCAGTACTTC. Protein product: CASSYSRDGRYEQYF.